This record covers a single T cell receptor (beta chain). Antigen unknown. The method was immunoSEQ multiplex PCR; TCRdb's version includes in-frame clones alone and lacks a portion of them. The sample lists tens of thousands of clones; around 90% were seen once. J lost 4 bases, V lost 3 bases, and 10 bases had no gene match. The length of the CDR3 is 16 residues. CDR1 and CDR2 from the germline V gene are SGDLS and YYNGEE. These data are taken from a study of lymphopenia after photon versus proton radiotherapy. Overall study findings and caveats: After lymphocyte nadir, photon-treated repertoires showed oligoclonal expansion, especially CD8+ Temra.

The sequencing here drew on peripheral blood, taken from a patient treated with photon-based radiotherapy. The TCR was taken from a woman aged 40 to 55 with cholangiocarcinoma. The J gene is TRBJ2-5, the V gene TRBV9; 9 nucleotides match TRBD2. The CDR3 nucleotides are TGTGCCAGCAGCGGCCCCGGGACTAGCAGATCAGAGACCCAGTACTTC. Its protein is CASSGPGTSRSETQYF.